These T cell receptor beta chains were read from a single sample in a study of blood T cell repertoires in COVID-19. Repertoires were generated with immunoSEQ multiplex PCR, while TCRdb's copy carries only in-frame clones and drops some. The sample shows 250,000 or so clones, about 80% of them seen only once. Material: PBMCs or T cells enriched from blood (not recorded which). These receptors originate from a man aged 50 to 60 who had recovered from COVID-19. The CDR3 runs from the conserved cysteine through the conserved F or W. Each record gives: clone size, D gene, J gene, V gene, CDR3 DNA, CDR3 protein. D genes are given only for firm matches. Only part of the rows carry a size: once, few, many, or a class if the clone is expanded.

NA TRBD1 TRBJ1-5 TRBV5-1 TGCGCCAGCAGCTTGAACCCGACAGGGCTCTCTCCTCAGCCCCAGCATTTT CASSLNPTGLSPQPQHF
NA TRBD2 TRBJ2-3 TRBV15 TGTGCCACCAGCAGAGGGACTAGCGGAATCACAGATACGCAGTATTTT CATSRGTSGITDTQYF
NA NA TRBJ1-2 TRBV16 TGTGCCAGCAGCCAATCGTGGGAGAAAGCCTCTGGCTACACCTTC CASSQSWEKASGYTF
once NA TRBJ1-5 TRBV19 TGTGCCAGTAGTACAGGGGCTTTGAGCAATCAGCCCCAGCATTTT CASSTGALSNQPQHF
few NA TRBJ1-4 TRBV5-1 TGCGCCAGCAGCGTGACCGGGTCCCCTAATGAAAAACTGTTTTTT CASSVTGSPNEKLFF
NA TRBD1 TRBJ1-2 TRBV12-3/TRBV12-4 TGTGCCAGCAGGATAACAGGGGGGTATGGCTACACCTTC CASRITGGYGYTF
few TRBD1 TRBJ1-4 TRBV5-1 TGCGCCAGCAGCCTTGCAGGACAGGGGCCTAATGAAAAACTGTTTTTT CASSLAGQGPNEKLFF
NA NA TRBJ2-7 TRBV5-1 TGCGCCAGCATCCCTGGGGCCTCCTACGAGCAGTACTTC CASIPGASYEQYF
NA TRBD1 TRBJ1-3 TRBV5-1 TGCGCCAGCAGCCAGGACAGGCGGAACACCATATATTTT CASSQDRRNTIYF
NA TRBD1 TRBJ1-2 TRBV15 TGTGCCACCAGCAGACAGACAGGGGAATTGCATGGCTACACCTTC CATSRQTGELHGYTF